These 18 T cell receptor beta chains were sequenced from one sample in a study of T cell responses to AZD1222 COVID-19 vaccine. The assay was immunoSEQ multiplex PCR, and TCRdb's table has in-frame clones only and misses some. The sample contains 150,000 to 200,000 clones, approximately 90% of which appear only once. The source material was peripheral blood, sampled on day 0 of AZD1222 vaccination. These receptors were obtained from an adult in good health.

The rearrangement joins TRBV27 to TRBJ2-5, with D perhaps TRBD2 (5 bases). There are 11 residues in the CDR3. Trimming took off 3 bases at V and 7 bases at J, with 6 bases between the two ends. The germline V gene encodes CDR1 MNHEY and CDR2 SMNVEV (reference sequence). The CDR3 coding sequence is TGTGCCAGCAGTTTGGGGAGGACCCAGTACTTC. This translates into CASSLGRTQYF.

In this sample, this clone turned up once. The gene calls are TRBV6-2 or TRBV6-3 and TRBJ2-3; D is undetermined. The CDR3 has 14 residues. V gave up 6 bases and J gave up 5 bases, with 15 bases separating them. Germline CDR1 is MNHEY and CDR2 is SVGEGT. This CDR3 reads CASSNTPTVDTQYF. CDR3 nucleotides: TGTGCCAGCAGCAACACACCAACAGTAGATACGCAGTATTTT.

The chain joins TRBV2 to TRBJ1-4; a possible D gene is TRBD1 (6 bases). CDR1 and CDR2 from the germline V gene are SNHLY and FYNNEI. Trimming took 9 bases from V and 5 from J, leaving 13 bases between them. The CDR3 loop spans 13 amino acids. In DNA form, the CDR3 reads TGTGCCAGGGCGGGGGCAGGGAATGAAAAACTGTTTTTT. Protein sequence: CARAGAGNEKLFF.

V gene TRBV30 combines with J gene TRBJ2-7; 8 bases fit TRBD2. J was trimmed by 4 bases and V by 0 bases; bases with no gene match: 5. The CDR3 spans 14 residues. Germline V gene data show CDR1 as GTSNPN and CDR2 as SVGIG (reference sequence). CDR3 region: CAWSVSGGPYEQYF. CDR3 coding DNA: TGTGCCTGGAGTGTGTCGGGAGGGCCTTACGAGCAGTACTTC.

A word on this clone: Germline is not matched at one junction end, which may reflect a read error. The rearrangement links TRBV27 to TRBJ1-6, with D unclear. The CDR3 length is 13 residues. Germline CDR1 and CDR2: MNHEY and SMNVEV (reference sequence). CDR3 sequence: CASSLGRVSALHF. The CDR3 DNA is TGTGCCAGCAGTCTAGGACGGGTTTCAGCCCTCCACTTT.

CDR3 amino acids: CASSSGKQETQYF. The CDR3 region has the DNA TGCGCCAGCAGCTCGGGCAAGCAAGAGACCCAGTACTTC. V and J are TRBV5-1 and TRBJ2-5; no clear D. The CDR3 has 13 residues. With 3 bases removed from V and 2 bases from J, the gap between germline ends came to 8 bases. Per the germline V gene, CDR1 is SGHRS and CDR2 is YFSETQ.

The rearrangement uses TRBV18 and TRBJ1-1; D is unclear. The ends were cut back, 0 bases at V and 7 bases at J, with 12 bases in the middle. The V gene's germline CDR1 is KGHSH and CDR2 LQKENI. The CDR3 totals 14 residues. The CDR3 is CASSPPTYTGEAFF. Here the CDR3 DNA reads TGTGCCAGCTCACCACCGACTTATACGGGTGAAGCTTTCTTT.

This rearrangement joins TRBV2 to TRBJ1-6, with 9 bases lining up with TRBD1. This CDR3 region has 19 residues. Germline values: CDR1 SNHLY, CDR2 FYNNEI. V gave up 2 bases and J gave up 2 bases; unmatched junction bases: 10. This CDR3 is CASSEPGQGIIAYNSPLHF. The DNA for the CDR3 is TGTGCCAGCAGTGAACCGGGACAGGGCATCATCGCCTATAATTCACCCCTCCACTTT.

The CDR3 sequence is CAISELSGSPEQFF. The CDR3 region has the DNA TGTGCCATCAGTGAGTTAAGCGGGAGTCCTGAGCAGTTCTTC. V is TRBV10-3 and J is TRBJ2-1; 8 nucleotides match TRBD2. This CDR3 region has 14 residues. CDR1 and CDR2 from the germline V gene are ENHRY and SYGVKD. V shed 1 base, J shed 9 bases, and the junction held 5 bases outside the gene matches.

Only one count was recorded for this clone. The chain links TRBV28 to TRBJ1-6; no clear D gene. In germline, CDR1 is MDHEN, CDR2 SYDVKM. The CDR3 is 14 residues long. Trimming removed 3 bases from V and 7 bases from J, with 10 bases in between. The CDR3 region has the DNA TGTGCCAGCAGTTTGGGTAGCCACAATTCACCCCTCCACTTT. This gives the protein CASSLGSHNSPLHF.

This CDR3 reads CASSLAETVYEQYF. The CDR3 coding sequence is TGTGCCAGCAGCTTAGCCGAGACAGTCTACGAGCAGTACTTC. The rearrangement joins TRBV11-2 to TRBJ2-7, with a tentative D call TRBD1 (5 bases). Trimming stripped 1 base from V and 3 bases from J, with 10 bases between. This CDR3 region has 14 residues. Germline V lookup: CDR1 SGHAT, CDR2 FQNNGV.

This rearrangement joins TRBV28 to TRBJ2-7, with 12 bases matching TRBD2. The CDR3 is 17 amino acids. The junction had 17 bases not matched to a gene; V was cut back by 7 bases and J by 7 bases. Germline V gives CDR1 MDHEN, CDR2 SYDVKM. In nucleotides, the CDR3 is TGTGCCAGCACCCCCGGCGGACTAGCGGGGACCCTGGGGGAGCAGTACTTC. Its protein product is CASTPGGLAGTLGEQYF. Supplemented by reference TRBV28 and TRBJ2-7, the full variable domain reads DVKVTQSSRYLVKRTGEKVFLECVQDMDHENMFWYRQDPGLGLRLIYFSYDVKMKEKGDIPEGYSVSREKKERFSLILESASTNQTSMYLCASTPGGLAGTLGEQYFGPGTRLTVT.

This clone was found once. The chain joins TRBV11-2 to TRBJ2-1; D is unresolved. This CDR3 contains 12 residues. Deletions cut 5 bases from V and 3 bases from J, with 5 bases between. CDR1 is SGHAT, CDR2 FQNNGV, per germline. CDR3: CASSRNYNEQFF. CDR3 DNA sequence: TGTGCCAGCAGCAGAAACTACAATGAGCAGTTCTTC.

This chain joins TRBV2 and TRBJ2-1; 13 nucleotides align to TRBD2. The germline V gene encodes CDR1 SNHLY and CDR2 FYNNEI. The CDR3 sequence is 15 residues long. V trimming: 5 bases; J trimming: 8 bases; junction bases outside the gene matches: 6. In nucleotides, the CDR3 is TGTGCCAGCAGTCGAACTAGCGGGGGGGCGTATGAGCAGTTCTTC. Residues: CASSRTSGGAYEQFF. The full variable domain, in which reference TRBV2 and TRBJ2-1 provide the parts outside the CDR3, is EPEVTQTPSHQVTQMGQEVILRCVPISNHLYFYWYRQILGQKVEFLVSFYNNEISEKSEIFDDQFSVERPDGSNFTLKIRSTKLEDSAMYFCASSRTSGGAYEQFFGPGTRLTVL.

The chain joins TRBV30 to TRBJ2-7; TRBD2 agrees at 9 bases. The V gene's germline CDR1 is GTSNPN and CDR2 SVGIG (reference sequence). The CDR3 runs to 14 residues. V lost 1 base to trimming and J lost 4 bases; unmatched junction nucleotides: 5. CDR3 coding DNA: TGTGCCTGGAGTGAGACTAGCGGACTTTACGAGCAGTACTTC. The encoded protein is CAWSETSGLYEQYF.

CDR3 protein: CASSIQGIGGEQFF. The CDR3, as DNA: TGCGCCAGCAGTATACAGGGAATAGGTGGTGAGCAGTTCTTC. The J gene is TRBJ2-1, the V gene TRBV5-1, with D possibly TRBD1 on 6 matching bases. CDR1 is SGHRS, CDR2 YFSETQ, per germline. The CDR3 runs to 14 residues. V was shortened by 5 bases and J by 9 bases, with 18 bases between the two germline ends.

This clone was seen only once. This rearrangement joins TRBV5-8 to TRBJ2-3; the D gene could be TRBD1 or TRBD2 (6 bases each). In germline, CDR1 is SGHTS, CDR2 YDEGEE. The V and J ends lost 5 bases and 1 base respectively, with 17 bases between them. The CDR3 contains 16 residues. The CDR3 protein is CASRVGLRGRTDTQYF. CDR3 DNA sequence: TGTGCCAGCAGGGTTGGGTTACGGGGGCGCACAGATACGCAGTATTTT.

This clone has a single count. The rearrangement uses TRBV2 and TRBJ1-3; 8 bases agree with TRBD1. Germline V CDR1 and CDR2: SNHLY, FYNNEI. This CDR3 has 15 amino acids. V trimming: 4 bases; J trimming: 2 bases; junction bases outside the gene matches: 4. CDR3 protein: CASSVETGAGNTIYF. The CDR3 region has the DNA TGTGCCAGCAGTGTAGAGACAGGGGCTGGAAACACCATATATTTT.